What follows are 16 T cell receptor beta chains derived from one specimen sequenced in a study of Graves' ophthalmopathy and Graves' hyperthyroidism. The TCR beta CDR3 regions underwent amplification from RNA transcripts. After a first-round RT-PCR with HTBI primers, a second-round multiplex PCR was run. In TCRdb, the multiplex PCR reads were re-called with MiXCR into one record per CDR3 protein. The sample includes 300,000 to 500,000 distinct CDR3 sequences, about 16% seen only once; the top ten take around 7%. The sample consisted of peripheral blood. These receptor sequences come from a young woman with stable Graves' hyperthyroidism.

This clonotype was counted many times. The CDR3 loop reads CASRQGQGALKPQHF. In DNA form, the CDR3 reads TGTGCCAGCAGACAGGGACAGGGGGCGCTTAAGCCCCAGCATTTT. The V call is TRBV12-3 or TRBV12-4, the J call TRBJ1-5, with 12 bases identical to TRBD1. The CDR3 is 15 residues long. V lost 6 bases and J lost 8; bases outside the gene matches: 8.

At least ten counts were recorded for this clonotype. The chain employs TRBV7-8 and TRBJ1-5; D remains ambiguous. Per germline, CDR1 SGHVS and CDR2 FQNEAQ. The CDR3 sequence is 18 residues long. Trimming left V 0 bases short and J 0 bases short, with 15 bases between. CDR3 sequence reads: CASSLARVIGISNQPQHF. The CDR3 bases are TGTGCCAGCAGCTTAGCCCGGGTTATAGGGATTAGCAATCAGCCCCAGCATTTT.

This clonotype was seen only once. The chain combines TRBV6-5 with TRBJ1-5, with D uncertain. V was clipped by 2 bases and J by 2 bases, with 13 bases between them. From germline, CDR1 is MNHEY and CDR2 SVGAGI. This CDR3 region has 16 residues. In DNA form, the CDR3 reads TGTGCCAGCAGTTACCTTCCAATTATAGGCAATCAGCCCCAGCATTTT. It encodes CASSYLPIIGNQPQHF.

About this clonotype: A read error may account for a junction end that differs from germline. The V gene is TRBV11-3, the J gene TRBJ1-1; the D gene is possibly TRBD1 (5 bases). Germline V gene data show CDR1 as SGHNT and CDR2 as YENEEA. The CDR3 extends over 13 amino acids. DNA of the CDR3: TGTGCCAGCAGCCCCGGGGGGAACGCTGAAGCTTTCTTT. Protein: CASSPGGNAEAFF. The full variable domain, rest sourced from reference TRBV11-3 and TRBJ1-1, is EAGVVQSPRYKIIEKKQPVAFWCNPISGHNTLYWYLQNLGQGPELLIRYENEEAVDDSQLPKDRFSAERLKGVDSTLKIQPAELGDSAVYLCASSPGGNAEAFFGQGTRLTVV.

As concerns this clonotype: One junction end does not reproduce the germline sequence, and a read error may be involved. This chain links TRBV12-5 with TRBJ1-6; TRBD1 agrees at 7 bases. The CDR3 is 19 amino acids. Germline V CDR1 and CDR2: LGHNT, FRNRAP. In nucleotides, the CDR3 is TGTGCTAGTGGTTTCACTTGGGACAGCGTAAGCTCCTATAATTCACACCTCCACTTT. It specifies CASGFTWDSVSSYNSHLHF.

This clonotype showed up many times. The chain has TRBV27 and TRBJ2-5, with a tentative D call TRBD1 (5 bases). CDR3 length: 15 residues. The germline CDR1 and CDR2 sequences are MNHEY and SMNVEV (reference sequence). V was shortened by 3 bases and J by 4 bases, with 15 bases between the two germline ends. The CDR3 is CASSFWGTTGETQYF. The DNA for the CDR3 is TGTGCCAGCAGTTTCTGGGGCACGACGGGAGAGACCCAGTACTTC.

This clonotype was detected a few times. A read error may be the cause here, since a much bigger clone is one base away. This CDR3 fails to terminate in the conserved phenylalanine or tryptophan, so it likely reflects a read error. The chain couples TRBV6-1 to TRBJ2-6; tentative D call: TRBD2 (5 bases). Trimming shortened V by 6 bases and J by 0 bases, and 9 bases separated the two germline ends. The germline V gene has CDR1 MNHNS and CDR2 SASEGT. CDR3 length: 15 amino acids. CDR3 sequence: CASRVGSSGANVLTL. Written as DNA, the CDR3 is TGTGCCAGCAGAGTAGGGAGCTCTGGGGCCAACGTCCTGACTCTC.

This clonotype was detected ten times or more. J is TRBJ1-1 and V is TRBV19; D not certain. This CDR3 comprises 14 residues. V lost 4 bases and J lost 3, with 12 bases in between. Germline V gene sequence: CDR1 LNHDA, CDR2 SQIVND (reference sequence). This CDR3 reads CASSRQPWYTEAFF. The CDR3 DNA follows: TGTGCCAGTAGTAGGCAGCCGTGGTACACTGAAGCTTTCTTT.

The chain has TRBV4-2 and TRBJ2-6, with D hard to call. The CDR3 has 16 residues. The germline gives CDR1 LGHNA, CDR2 YNFKEQ. V was cut by 0 bases and J by 4 bases, with 10 bases left in between. DNA for the CDR3: TGTGCCAGCAGCCAAGAGGACGGGTCCGGGGCCAACGTCCTGACTTTC. It encodes CASSQEDGSGANVLTF.

The chain couples TRBV12-3 or TRBV12-4 to TRBJ2-2, with TRBD2 matching 14 bases. J lost 6 bases, V lost 4 bases, and 4 bases had no gene match. This CDR3 has 16 amino acids. For the CDR3, the DNA is TGTGCCAGCAGTTCAGGACTAGCGGGGGGATCCGGGGAGCTGTTTTTT. Amino acid sequence: CASSSGLAGGSGELFF.

Details on this clonotype: A much larger clone differs from this one at a single base, so this may be a read error. This chain connects TRBV19 to TRBJ1-1, with unresolved D. The CDR3 loop spans 14 amino acids. The germline CDR1 and CDR2 sequences are LNHDA and SQIVND (reference sequence). CDR3 sequence reads: CASSIVRRYTEACF. Written as DNA, the CDR3 is TGTGCCAGTAGTATAGTGCGGAGATACACTGAAGCTTGCTTT.

This clonotype was counted at least ten times. The chain joins TRBV6-5 to TRBJ1-2, with 10 nucleotides matching TRBD1. The CDR3 is 15 amino acids. V was pared by 2 bases and J by 3 bases, with 3 bases of the junction left unmatched. Germline-derived CDR1 and CDR2 are MNHEY and SVGAGI. This CDR3 is CASSYQTGGDYGYTF. The CDR3 coding sequence is TGTGCCAGCAGTTACCAGACAGGGGGCGACTATGGCTACACCTTC.

In this sample, this clonotype turned up a few times. A much larger clone differs from this one at a single base, so this may be a read error. The chain has TRBV9 and TRBJ2-7; possible D gene TRBD1, 6 bases. The CDR3 totals 16 residues. Trimming shortened V by 0 bases and J by 2 bases, and 15 bases separated the two germline ends. Germline V gives CDR1 SGDLS, CDR2 YYNGEE. As DNA, the CDR3 is TGTGCCAGCAGCGTAGCGGAAAGGGGGAGCACCTACGAGCAGTACTTC. Its translation is CASSVAERGSTYEQYF.

This clonotype was recorded at least ten times. The chain is built from TRBV19 and TRBJ1-6; TRBD1 might be the D (6 bases). The CDR3 sequence is 14 residues long. With 5 bases removed from V and 10 bases from J, the gap between germline ends came to 15 bases. Germline V gene data show CDR1 as LNHDA and CDR2 as SQIVND (reference sequence). DNA of the CDR3: TGTGCCAGTAGTTATCTGGGGGCGCGATCACCCCTCCACTTT. Protein product: CASSYLGARSPLHF.

This clonotype has just a few counts. The chain recombines TRBV13 with TRBJ2-2; 7 nucleotides match TRBD1. The germline V gene encodes CDR1 PRHDT and CDR2 FYEKMQ (reference sequence). CDR3 length: 16 amino acids. With 5 bases clipped from V and 1 base from J, the junction kept 7 bases outside the gene matches. The CDR3 DNA follows: TGTGCCAGCAGCCAAGGGGGCATCGGGAACACCGGGGAGCTGTTTTTT. This translates into CASSQGGIGNTGELFF.

The chain carries TRBV9 and TRBJ2-5, with D perhaps TRBD1 or TRBD2 (5 bases each). V gave up 3 bases and J gave up 5 bases, with 14 bases separating them. This CDR3 contains 14 residues. Germline V lookup: CDR1 SGDLS, CDR2 YYNGEE. As DNA, the CDR3 is TGTGCCAGCAGCGCCGGGACCCGAGGGGAGACCCAGTACTTC. Protein product: CASSAGTRGETQYF.